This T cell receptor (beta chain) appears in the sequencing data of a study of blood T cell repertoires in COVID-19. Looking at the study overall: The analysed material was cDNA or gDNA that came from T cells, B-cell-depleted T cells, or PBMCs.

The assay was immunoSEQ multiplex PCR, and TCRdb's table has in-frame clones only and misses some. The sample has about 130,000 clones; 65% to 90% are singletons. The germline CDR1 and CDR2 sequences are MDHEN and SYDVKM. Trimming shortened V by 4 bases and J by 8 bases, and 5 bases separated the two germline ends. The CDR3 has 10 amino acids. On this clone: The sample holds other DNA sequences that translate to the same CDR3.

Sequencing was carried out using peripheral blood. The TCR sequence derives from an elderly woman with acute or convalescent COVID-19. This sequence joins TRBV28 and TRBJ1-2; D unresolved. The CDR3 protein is CASSSVGYTF. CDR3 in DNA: TGTGCCAGCAGTTCCGTAGGCTACACCTTC.